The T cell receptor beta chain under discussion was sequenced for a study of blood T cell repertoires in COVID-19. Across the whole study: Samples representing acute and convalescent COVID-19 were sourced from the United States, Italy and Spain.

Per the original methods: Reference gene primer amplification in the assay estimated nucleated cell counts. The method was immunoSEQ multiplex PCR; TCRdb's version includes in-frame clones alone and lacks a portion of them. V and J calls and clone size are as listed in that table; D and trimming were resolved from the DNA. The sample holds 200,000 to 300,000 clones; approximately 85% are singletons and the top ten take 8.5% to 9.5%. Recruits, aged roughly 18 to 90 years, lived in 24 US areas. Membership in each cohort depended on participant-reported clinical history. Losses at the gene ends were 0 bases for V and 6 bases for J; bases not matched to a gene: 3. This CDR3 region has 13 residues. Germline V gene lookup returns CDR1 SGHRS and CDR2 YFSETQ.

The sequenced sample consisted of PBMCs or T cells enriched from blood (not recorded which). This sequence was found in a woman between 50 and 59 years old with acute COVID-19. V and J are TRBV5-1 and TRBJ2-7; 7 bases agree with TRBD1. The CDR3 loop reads CASSLVTGLEQYF. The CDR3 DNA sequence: TGCGCCAGCAGCTTGGTGACAGGGCTCGAGCAGTACTTC.